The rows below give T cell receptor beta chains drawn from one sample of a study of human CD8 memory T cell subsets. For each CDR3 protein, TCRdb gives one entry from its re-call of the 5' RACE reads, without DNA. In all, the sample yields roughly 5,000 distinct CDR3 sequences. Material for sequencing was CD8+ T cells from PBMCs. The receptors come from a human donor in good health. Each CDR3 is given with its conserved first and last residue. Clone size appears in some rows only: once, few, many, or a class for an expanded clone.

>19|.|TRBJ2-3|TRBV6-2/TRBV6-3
CASSYRPGSKVLDTDTQYF
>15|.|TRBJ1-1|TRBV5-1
CASSSLDPRSTEAFF
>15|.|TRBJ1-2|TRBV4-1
CASSQDGAPNYGYTF
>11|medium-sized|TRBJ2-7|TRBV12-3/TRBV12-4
CASGRDYEQYF
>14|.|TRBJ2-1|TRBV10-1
CASSESMAAPEQFF
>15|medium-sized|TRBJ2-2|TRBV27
CASSLFGGSYGELFF
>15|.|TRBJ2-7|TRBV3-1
CASSPTSGVVYEQYF
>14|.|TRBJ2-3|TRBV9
CASSGTDSTDTQYF
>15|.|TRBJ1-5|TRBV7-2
CASSLASGAGQPQHF
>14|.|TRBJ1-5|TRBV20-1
CSAREGRSNQPQHF
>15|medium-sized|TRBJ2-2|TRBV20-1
CSARDTGLGAGELFF
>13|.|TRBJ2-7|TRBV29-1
CSVEDQISVEQYF
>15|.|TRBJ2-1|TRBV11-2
CASSLVAGGQNEQFF
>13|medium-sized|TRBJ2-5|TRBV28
CASSFYGGETQYF
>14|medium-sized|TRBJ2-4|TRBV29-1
CIPAYRTPKNIQYF
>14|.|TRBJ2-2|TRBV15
CATSPGEKTGELFF
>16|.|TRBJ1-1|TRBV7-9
CASSPEAWGENTEAFF
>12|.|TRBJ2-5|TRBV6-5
CASRDSGETQYF
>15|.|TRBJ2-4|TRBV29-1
CSVEDPQGDLNIQYF
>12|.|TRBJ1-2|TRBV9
CASKGTGVDYTF
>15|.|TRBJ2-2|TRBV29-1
CSVALAGLNTGELFF
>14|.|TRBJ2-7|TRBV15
CATSRDRAGYEQYF
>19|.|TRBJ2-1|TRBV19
CASSMTPGLAGVSYNEQFF
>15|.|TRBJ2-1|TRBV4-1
CASSQEGLAGDEQFF
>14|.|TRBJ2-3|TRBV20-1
CSVCTVVSTDTQYF
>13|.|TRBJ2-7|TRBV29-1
CSVVWGIGYEQYF
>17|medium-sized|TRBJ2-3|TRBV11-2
CASSLGSGGIHTDTQYF
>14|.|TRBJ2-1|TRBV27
CASSSAASYNEQFF
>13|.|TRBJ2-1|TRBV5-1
CASSLNQGSEQFF